A selection of T cell receptor beta chains follows, all from one sample in a study of CD4 T cells in relation to SARS-CoV-2 and coronaviruses. TCRdb's copy holds only in-frame clones and misses some; the assay was immunoSEQ multiplex PCR. The table has about 18,000 clones, 70% to 85% seen once. These TCRs are of unknown antigen specificity. The material sequenced was CD4+ T cells from PBMCs, cultured in vitro. The receptors were gathered from a human donor in good health. Each CDR3 is given with its conserved first and last residue. The D gene is left open where the match is weak. Clone size is shown for a subset of rows, as once, few, many or a class of expanded clone.

j_gene,abundance,d_gene,v_gene,CDR3nt,CDR3aa
TRBJ2-7,-,-,TRBV5-1,TGCGCCAGCGCCAGACTTGACACCTCTTCCTACGAGCAGTACTTC,CASARLDTSSYEQYF
TRBJ1-5,-,TRBD1,TRBV20-1,TGCAGTGCTAGTGAGGGGGCTGGTAACAATCAGCCCCAGCATTTT,CSASEGAGNNQPQHF
TRBJ2-1,-,TRBD2,TRBV13,TGTGCCAGCAGCCTCGGGACTAGGGTTCTGAATGAGCAGTTCTTC,CASSLGTRVLNEQFF
TRBJ2-5,-,-,TRBV25-1,TGTGCCAGCAGTGAATTGAGAGGGAGGGAGACCCAGTACTTC,CASSELRGRETQYF
TRBJ2-2,-,-,TRBV11-3,TGTGCCAGCAGCTTATACCCCACCGGGGAGCTGTTTTTT,CASSLYPTGELFF
TRBJ2-2,-,-,TRBV9,TGTGCCAGCAGCGTAGGGTTTGGGGCTGGGGCCGGGGAGCTGTTTTTT,CASSVGFGAGAGELFF
TRBJ2-7,-,-,TRBV1,TGCACCAGCAGCCAATCGAAGGCGTCGGGGACAGACTCCTACGAGCAGTACTTC,CTSSQSKASGTDSYEQYF
TRBJ1-5,once,-,TRBV18,TGTGCCAGTACTGACAGCGATCAGCCCCAGCATTTT,CASTDSDQPQHF
TRBJ2-1,-,TRBD2,TRBV7-3,TGTGCCAGCAGCTTAGTACTAGCGGGAGGAGCGGGGCACAATGAGCAGTTCTTC,CASSLVLAGGAGHNEQFF
TRBJ1-1,-,-,TRBV30,TGTGCCTGGAGGGGTTCTAAGGGGGCTTTCTTT,CAWRGSKGAFF
TRBJ1-4,-,TRBD1,TRBV18,TGTGCCAGCTCAGCCGGGACAGCAACTAATGAAAAACTGTTTTTT,CASSAGTATNEKLFF
TRBJ2-4,-,TRBD1,TRBV19,TGTGCCAGTAGGCCACAGGGGGGAGCCAAAAACATTCAGTACTTC,CASRPQGGAKNIQYF
TRBJ1-2,-,-,TRBV20-1,TGCAGTGCTAGATCGGCCTATGGCTACACCTTC,CSARSAYGYTF
TRBJ1-3,-,-,TRBV5-1,TGCGCCAGCAGCCCCCACCGACTTCCCTCTGGAAACACCATATATTTT,CASSPHRLPSGNTIYF
TRBJ2-6,-,-,TRBV2,TGTGCCAGCAGTGTACAGGGCCCACGCTCTGGGGCCAACGTCCTGACTTTC,CASSVQGPRSGANVLTF
TRBJ2-2,few,-,TRBV5-1,TGCGCCAGCAGCTTCACTAGCCGAATCACCGGGGAGCTGTTTTTT,CASSFTSRITGELFF
TRBJ1-2,-,TRBD1,TRBV18,TGTGCCAGCTCACCTGGGTCCAGGGGGTCGTCGGGGGGCTACACCTTC,CASSPGSRGSSGGYTF
TRBJ1-2,-,TRBD1,TRBV11-2,TGTGCCAGCAGCTCTCTCAGGGGGCATATCTATGGCTACACCTTC,CASSSLRGHIYGYTF
TRBJ2-1,-,TRBD1,TRBV30,TGTGCCTGGAGTGTAGGGGACAGTAGCTCCTACAATGAGCAGTTCTTC,CAWSVGDSSSYNEQFF
TRBJ2-7,-,TRBD1,TRBV14,TGTGCCAGCCGACAGGGGACGTACGAGCAGTACTTC,CASRQGTYEQYF